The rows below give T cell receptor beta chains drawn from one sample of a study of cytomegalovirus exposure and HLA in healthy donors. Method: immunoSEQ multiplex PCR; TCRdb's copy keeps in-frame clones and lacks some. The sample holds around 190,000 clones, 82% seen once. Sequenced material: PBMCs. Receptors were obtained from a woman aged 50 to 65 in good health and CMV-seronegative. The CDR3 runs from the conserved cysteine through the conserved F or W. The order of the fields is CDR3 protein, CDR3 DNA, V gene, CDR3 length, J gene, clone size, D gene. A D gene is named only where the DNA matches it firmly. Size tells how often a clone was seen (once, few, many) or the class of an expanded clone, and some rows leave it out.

CAISGSKEAGSGNTIYF | TGTGCCATCAGTGGGTCTAAGGAAGCGGGGTCTGGAAACACCATATATTTT | TRBV10-3 | 17 | TRBJ1-3 | - | -
CASSLGQGGNSPLHF | TGCGCCAGCAGCCTAGGACAGGGTGGCAATTCACCCCTCCACTTT | TRBV4-1 | 15 | TRBJ1-6 | - | TRBD1
CASSHYADNSPLHF | TGCGCCAGCAGCCATTACGCGGATAATTCACCCCTCCACTTT | TRBV5-1 | 14 | TRBJ1-6 | few | -
CASSQADGQGGYEQYF | TGCGCCAGCAGCCAAGCGGACGGACAGGGGGGGTACGAGCAGTACTTC | TRBV4-3 | 16 | TRBJ2-7 | - | TRBD1
CASSLGSYPYNEQFF | TGTGCCAGCAGCTTAGGGAGTTACCCCTACAATGAGCAGTTCTTC | TRBV7-9 | 15 | TRBJ2-1 | few | -
CASSEYEPGQYQETQYF | TGTGCCAGCAGTGAATATGAACCGGGACAGTACCAAGAGACCCAGTACTTC | TRBV6-1 | 17 | TRBJ2-5 | - | TRBD1
CASSSRLAGANEQYF | TGTGCCAGCAGCTCCCGACTAGCGGGAGCGAACGAGCAGTACTTC | TRBV7-2 | 15 | TRBJ2-7 | - | TRBD2
CASSLGRQGRRETQYF | TGTGCCAGCAGCTTAGGTCGACAGGGGAGGAGAGAGACCCAGTACTTC | TRBV7-2 | 16 | TRBJ2-5 | - | TRBD1
CASSLAPGRASDEQYF | TGCGCCAGCAGCTTGGCCCCCGGGAGGGCATCCGACGAGCAGTACTTC | TRBV5-1 | 16 | TRBJ2-7 | - | TRBD2
CASSLRGQGEETQYF | TGTGCCAGCAGCTTAAGGGGACAGGGGGAAGAGACCCAGTACTTC | TRBV7-3 | 15 | TRBJ2-5 | few | TRBD1
CASSDPTSYEQYF | TGTGCCAGCAGTGATCCGACTAGCTACGAGCAGTACTTC | TRBV6-1 | 13 | TRBJ2-7 | - | -
CASSPGLAGGQSTDTQYF | TGTGCCAGCAGCCCAGGACTAGCGGGAGGGCAAAGCACAGATACGCAGTATTTT | TRBV7-9 | 18 | TRBJ2-3 | - | TRBD2
CASSKRGTGTLYGYTF | TGTGCCAGCAGCAAAAGGGGGACAGGGACCCTCTATGGCTACACCTTC | TRBV21-1 | 16 | TRBJ1-2 | few | -
CASSLGQPGTEAFF | TGTGCCAGCAGCCTTGGACAGCCTGGGACTGAAGCTTTCTTT | TRBV14 | 14 | TRBJ1-1 | - | -
CASTVVNQPQHF | TGTGCCAGCACAGTCGTCAATCAGCCCCAGCATTTT | TRBV28 | 12 | TRBJ1-5 | - | -
CASSESSGSSEQFF | TGCGCCAGCAGTGAGTCTAGCGGGAGTAGTGAGCAGTTCTTC | TRBV10-1 | 14 | TRBJ2-1 | - | TRBD2
CASSPGELTDTQYF | TGTGCCAGCAGTCCCGGGGAGCTCACAGATACGCAGTATTTT | TRBV27 | 14 | TRBJ2-3 | - | -
CASSAAGQGVDTQYF | TGTGCCAGCAGCGCCGCGGGACAGGGAGTAGATACGCAGTATTTT | TRBV9 | 15 | TRBJ2-3 | - | TRBD1
CASSQSNQPQHF | TGTGCCAGCAGCCAAAGCAATCAGCCCCAGCATTTT | TRBV7-9 | 12 | TRBJ1-5 | once | -
CASSLLAGSYNEQFF | TGCGCCAGCAGCTTACTAGCGGGATCCTACAATGAGCAGTTCTTC | TRBV5-1 | 15 | TRBJ2-1 | - | TRBD2
CASSLPGRTDTEAFF | TGCGCCAGCAGCCTCCCTGGGAGGACGGACACTGAAGCTTTCTTT | TRBV4-1 | 15 | TRBJ1-1 | - | -
CASSIGTSGNEQFF | TGTGCCAGCAGCATAGGGACTAGCGGTAATGAGCAGTTCTTC | TRBV7-6 | 14 | TRBJ2-1 | - | TRBD2
CASSISGRGSVGNQPQHF | TGTGCCAGCAGCATATCAGGGCGGGGTAGCGTCGGCAATCAGCCCCAGCATTTT | TRBV5-8 | 18 | TRBJ1-5 | few | -
CASSRRGEQFF | TGTGCCAGCAGTCGTAGGGGTGAGCAGTTCTTC | TRBV6-5 | 11 | TRBJ2-1 | - | -
CAISDPGLAGGPDTQYF | TGTGCCATCAGTGACCCCGGACTAGCGGGGGGCCCAGATACGCAGTATTTT | TRBV10-3 | 17 | TRBJ2-3 | - | TRBD2
CASSYRSEAFF | TGTGCCAGCAGTTACCGGTCTGAAGCTTTCTTT | TRBV6-5 | 11 | TRBJ1-1 | - | -
CASSQIGRGTEAFF | TGCGCCAGCAGCCAAATAGGGAGGGGAACTGAAGCTTTCTTT | TRBV4-3 | 14 | TRBJ1-1 | once | -
CASSLGGLAGNNEQFF | TGCGCCAGCAGCTTGGGAGGACTAGCGGGGAACAATGAGCAGTTCTTC | TRBV5-1 | 16 | TRBJ2-1 | - | TRBD2
CASSETETYEQYF | TGCGCCAGCAGTGAGACGGAGACCTACGAGCAGTACTTC | TRBV10-2 | 13 | TRBJ2-7 | - | -
CASSLDFAAASGTGNEQFF | TGTGCCAGCAGCTTAGATTTCGCCGCGGCTAGCGGTACGGGGAATGAGCAGTTCTTC | TRBV11-3 | 19 | TRBJ2-1 | few | TRBD2
CAISEPAHRDYEQYF | TGTGCCATCAGTGAGCCAGCACACAGGGACTACGAGCAGTACTTC | TRBV10-3 | 15 | TRBJ2-7 | - | -
CASSLSIGDEQFF | TGTGCCAGCAGCTTATCGATCGGAGATGAGCAGTTCTTC | TRBV11-2 | 13 | TRBJ2-1 | - | -
CASSEGVMNTEAFF | TGTGCCAGCAGTGAAGGAGTGATGAACACTGAAGCTTTCTTT | TRBV6-1 | 14 | TRBJ1-1 | - | -
CASRRSYEQYF | TGTGCCAGCAGGCGGAGTTACGAGCAGTACTTC | TRBV28 | 11 | TRBJ2-7 | - | -
CASSIRGTSLTGELFF | TGTGCCAGCAGTATACGCGGGACTAGTCTCACCGGGGAGCTGTTTTTT | TRBV27 | 16 | TRBJ2-2 | - | TRBD2
CASSLQSGGPNEQFF | TGTGCCAGCAGCCTACAGAGCGGGGGACCAAATGAGCAGTTCTTC | TRBV11-2 | 15 | TRBJ2-1 | - | TRBD2
CASRQAGVISNEQFF | TGTGCCAGCAGGCAAGCGGGAGTAATCTCTAATGAGCAGTTCTTC | TRBV28 | 15 | TRBJ2-1 | - | TRBD2
CASSAGLETQYF | TGTGCCAGCAGTGCAGGGTTAGAGACCCAGTACTTC | TRBV28 | 12 | TRBJ2-5 | - | -
CASSLIGQRGVSTDTQYF | TGTGCCAGCAGCTTAATAGGACAGCGGGGGGTTAGCACAGATACGCAGTATTTT | TRBV7-2 | 18 | TRBJ2-3 | - | TRBD2
CASSVGLNYGYTF | TGTGCCAGCAGCGTTGGACTGAACTATGGCTACACCTTC | TRBV9 | 13 | TRBJ1-2 | - | -
CASSESRGAGFNEQYF | TGCGCCAGCAGTGAGTCGCGGGGCGCGGGTTTTAACGAGCAGTACTTC | TRBV10-1 | 16 | TRBJ2-7 | - | -
CASSLEEAGGVFIEQFF | TGCGCCAGCAGCTTGGAAGAGGCGGGGGGGGTATTTATTGAGCAGTTCTTC | TRBV5-1 | 17 | TRBJ2-1 | few | TRBD2
CASSLGAGAQETQYF | TGTGCCAGCAGCTTAGGGGCGGGGGCACAAGAGACCCAGTACTTC | TRBV7-2 | 15 | TRBJ2-5 | - | -
CASSLSSPSGGGYNEQFF | TGTGCCAGCAGCTTATCGAGTCCTAGCGGGGGTGGTTACAATGAGCAGTTCTTC | TRBV7-8 | 18 | TRBJ2-1 | - | TRBD2
CASSGQGAQRLTGELFF | TGTGCCAGCAGTGGACAGGGGGCCCAGCGACTCACCGGGGAGCTGTTTTTT | TRBV25-1 | 17 | TRBJ2-2 | - | TRBD1
CASSPWTDSSYNEQFF | TGTGCCAGTAGTCCCTGGACAGACAGCTCCTACAATGAGCAGTTCTTC | TRBV19 | 16 | TRBJ2-1 | - | -
CASIRTGTYEQYF | TGTGCCAGCATCCGGACAGGGACCTACGAGCAGTACTTC | TRBV21-1 | 13 | TRBJ2-7 | - | -
CASSRTPERQYF | TGTGCCAGCAGTCGGACTCCCGAAAGGCAGTATTTT | TRBV6-5 | 12 | TRBJ2-3 | - | -